The 26 T cell receptor beta chains presented below share a single source sample, sequenced in a study of early T cells in non-severe SARS-CoV-2 infection. Each CDR3 protein is one row after TCRdb ran MiXCR on the 5' RACE reads. The sample consists of some 28,000 distinct CDR3 sequences, approximately 5.6% of them appearing once. Sequencing was performed on whole blood. These receptors all stem from an adult who was a healthcare worker with PCR-confirmed SARS-CoV-2 infection or an uninfected control (not recorded which).

This clonotype was picked up a small number of times. CDR3 coding DNA: TGTGCCAGCAGCTTGCCGGACCGAGGCAGGGGGTCAAAAGAGACCCAGTACTTC. Translation gives CASSLPDRGRGSKETQYF. The rearrangement links TRBV5-6 to TRBJ2-5; TRBD1 agrees at 7 bases. This CDR3 is 18 amino acids long. The V gene end was trimmed by 1 base and the J gene end by 3 bases; junction bases not matched to a gene: 15. Germline-derived CDR1 and CDR2 are SGHDT and YYEEEE.

The table lists this clonotype with many counts. The V gene is TRBV20-1, the J gene TRBJ1-5, with D hard to call. The V gene's germline CDR1 is DFQATT and CDR2 SNEGSKA (reference sequence). Trimming left V 0 bases short and J 4 bases short, with 13 bases between. This CDR3 region has 15 residues. The CDR3 sequence is CSAREQSGWNQPQHF. CDR3 nucleotide sequence: TGCAGTGCTAGAGAGCAGTCGGGATGGAATCAGCCCCAGCATTTT.

CDR3 in DNA: TGTGCCAGCAGCCAAACCCCCGGGGAGGGGCACCCCTACGAGCAGTACTTC. Translated: CASSQTPGEGHPYEQYF. The J gene is TRBJ2-7, the V gene TRBV4-2, with 7 bases fitting TRBD2. Germline values: CDR1 LGHNA, CDR2 YNFKEQ. The CDR3 covers 17 residues. With V trimmed by 2 bases and J by 2 bases, 12 bases remained unmatched.

V and J are TRBV11-2 and TRBJ2-7; no reliable D call. Germline assignment: CDR1 SGHAT and CDR2 FQNNGV. V was trimmed by 4 bases and J by 6 bases, leaving 10 bases between them. There are 12 residues in the CDR3. The DNA for the CDR3 is TGTGCCAGCAGCTCACCGTACACCGAGCAGTACTTC. Translated: CASSSPYTEQYF.

This clonotype was recorded many times. The chain employs TRBV6-5 and TRBJ2-7, with TRBD1 matching 7 bases. The CDR3 sequence is 14 residues long. The ends lost 6 bases at V and 3 bases at J; junction bases unmatched: 8. The germline CDR1 and CDR2 sequences are MNHEY and SVGAGI. DNA for the CDR3: TGTGCCAGCAGAACCGGGACAGATGTCTACGAGCAGTACTTC. The encoded protein is CASRTGTDVYEQYF.

Many counts were recorded for this clonotype. The gene calls are TRBV7-2 and TRBJ1-2; no clear D. V was pared by 1 base and J by 1 base, with 7 bases between. The CDR3 has 14 amino acids. Germline assignment: CDR1 SGHTA and CDR2 FQGNSA. CDR3 bases: TGTGCCAGCAGCTTAGGAAAGCTTAACTATGGCTACACCTTC. Translated, it gives CASSLGKLNYGYTF.

This clonotype occurred many times. The V call is TRBV20-1, the J call TRBJ2-3; no reliable D call. The germline V gene has CDR1 DFQATT and CDR2 SNEGSKA (reference sequence). The CDR3 consists of 13 residues. Trimming shortened V by 0 bases and J by 0 bases, and 4 bases separated the two germline ends. CDR3 nucleotides: TGCAGTGCTAGAGAGACAAGCACAGATACGCAGTATTTT. Its translation is CSARETSTDTQYF.

This clonotype was seen at least ten times. The genes are TRBV28 and TRBJ2-1; D is possibly TRBD2 (5 bases). Germline-derived CDR1 and CDR2 are MDHEN and SYDVKM. The CDR3 sequence is 14 residues long. Between the trimmed V and J ends, which lost 6 bases and 7 bases, there was a span of 16 bases. CDR3: CASSPGSEGNEQFF. The CDR3 DNA reads as TGTGCCAGCAGCCCTGGAAGTGAGGGAAATGAGCAGTTCTTC. Combining the CDR3 with reference TRBV28 and TRBJ2-1 gives the whole variable domain DVKVTQSSRYLVKRTGEKVFLECVQDMDHENMFWYRQDPGLGLRLIYFSYDVKMKEKGDIPEGYSVSREKKERFSLILESASTNQTSMYLCASSPGSEGNEQFFGPGTRLTVL.

This clonotype was detected only a few times. V and J are TRBV10-2 and TRBJ1-4; TRBD1 agrees at 7 bases. The ends lost 4 bases at V and 0 bases at J; junction bases unmatched: 5. This CDR3 has 16 amino acids. Per germline, CDR1 WSHSY and CDR2 SAAADI. CDR3 amino acids: CASSAGTEATNEKLFF. The CDR3 DNA reads as TGCGCCAGCAGTGCCGGGACAGAAGCAACTAATGAAAAACTGTTTTTT.

This clonotype was seen at least ten times. The chain combines TRBV18 with TRBJ1-5, with 7 bases matching TRBD1. The ends lost 1 base at V and 7 bases at J; junction bases unmatched: 4. Germline V gene lookup returns CDR1 KGHSH and CDR2 LQKENI. The CDR3 runs 14 residues. As DNA, the CDR3 is TGTGCCAGCTCACCACAGGGGGCAGGGCAGCCCCAGCATTTT. Amino acid sequence: CASSPQGAGQPQHF.

The table lists this clonotype with many counts. V usage is TRBV5-1 and J usage is TRBJ1-1; D might be TRBD1 (5 bases). Deletions cut 2 bases from V and 1 base from J, with 12 bases between. Germline V CDR1 and CDR2: SGHRS, YFSETQ. This CDR3 is built from 15 residues. The CDR3 DNA reads TGCGCCAGCAGCTTAGGGGTTGTAAAGAACACTGAAGCTTTCTTT. Translation gives CASSLGVVKNTEAFF.

The J gene is TRBJ1-6, the V gene TRBV20-1; D unresolved. Per the germline V gene, CDR1 is DFQATT and CDR2 is SNEGSKA (reference sequence). The CDR3 runs to 15 residues. The germline V and J ends were trimmed by 3 bases and 7 bases, with 16 bases remaining between them. This chain's CDR3 is CSARGNGGSNSPLHF. CDR3 nucleotides: TGCAGTGCTAGGGGCAATGGCGGGAGCAATTCACCCCTCCACTTT.

This clonotype was seen repeatedly, ten times or more. The DNA for the CDR3 is TGCAGCGTTGAAGCCCAGGGGGCCGGCGGGGAGCTGTTTTTT. Protein product: CSVEAQGAGGELFF. The V gene is TRBV29-1, the J gene TRBJ2-2, with TRBD1 matching 8 bases. The CDR3 contains 14 residues. Losses at the gene ends were 1 base for V and 7 bases for J; bases not matched to a gene: 5. Germline-derived CDR1 and CDR2 are SQVTM and ANQGSEA.

This clonotype has more than one count but fewer than ten. V is TRBV4-1 and J is TRBJ2-1; the match to TRBD2 covers 13 bases. After removal of 4 bases from V and 0 bases from J, the junction contained 3 bases not matched to a gene. The V gene's germline CDR1 is MGHRA and CDR2 YSYEKL. The CDR3 runs to 17 residues. The CDR3 loop is CASSPRTSGSSYNEQFF. The CDR3 nucleotides are TGCGCCAGCAGCCCCAGGACTAGCGGGAGCTCCTACAATGAGCAGTTCTTC.

The J gene is TRBJ2-5, the V gene TRBV6-2 or TRBV6-3, with 11 nucleotides matching TRBD2. Germline V gives CDR1 MNHEY, CDR2 SVGEGT. This CDR3 region has 14 residues. Germline trimming cut 6 bases from V and 2 bases from J; bases unmatched to any gene: 2. The CDR3 DNA sequence: TGTGCCAGCAGCCCTAGCGGGGGGCAAGAGACCCAGTACTTC. Translation: CASSPSGGQETQYF.

This clonotype was observed at least ten times. The rearrangement links TRBV7-9 to TRBJ2-5; 11 bases fit TRBD2. The V gene's germline CDR1 is SEHNR and CDR2 FQNEAQ (reference sequence). The CDR3 length is 17 residues. V lost 3 bases and J lost 1; bases outside the gene matches: 7. CDR3 region: CASSFLAGGFFQETQYF. CDR3 coding DNA: TGTGCCAGCAGCTTCTTAGCGGGAGGGTTCTTCCAAGAGACCCAGTACTTC.

This clonotype was counted many times. This rearrangement joins TRBV15 to TRBJ2-5, with TRBD2 matching over 9 bases. V lost 4 bases, J lost 2 bases, and 5 bases stayed unmatched. The CDR3 is made up of 15 amino acids. Per germline, CDR1 LNHNV and CDR2 YYDKDF (reference sequence). The CDR3 region is CATSKRLADQETQYF. The CDR3 region has the DNA TGTGCCACCAGCAAGAGACTAGCGGATCAAGAGACCCAGTACTTC.

This clonotype was detected many times. The chain has TRBV20-1 and TRBJ2-1; 8 bases agree with TRBD2. CDR3 length: 14 residues. Per the germline V gene, CDR1 is DFQATT and CDR2 is SNEGSKA (reference sequence). V shed 3 bases and J 6 bases; nucleotides not matched to a gene: 7. The CDR3 loop is CSASWREVLNEQFF. The CDR3 DNA reads as TGCAGTGCTAGTTGGCGGGAGGTCCTCAATGAGCAGTTCTTC.

This clonotype was observed at least ten times. This chain uses TRBV12-3 or TRBV12-4 with TRBJ1-4, with D possibly matching TRBD1 (6 bases). The CDR3 has 16 amino acids. Trimming cost V 5 bases and J 3 bases, with 16 bases left between them. The CDR3, as DNA: TGTGCCAGCAGTGTGGCAACAGGGTTGGCTAATGAAAAACTGTTTTTT. As protein: CASSVATGLANEKLFF.

The chain recombines TRBV5-1 with TRBJ1-4, with a tentative D call TRBD1 (6 bases). There are 15 residues in the CDR3. Germline CDR1 reads SGHRS; CDR2 reads YFSETQ. V lost 4 bases to trimming and J lost 0 bases, with 10 bases between them. The CDR3 coding sequence is TGCGCCAGCAGCCCGGACAGAACAACTAATGAAAAACTGTTTTTT. Translation: CASSPDRTTNEKLFF.

This clonotype was seen repeatedly, ten times or more. The chain combines TRBV19 with TRBJ2-3; D is perhaps TRBD1 (6 bases). Trimming stripped 5 bases from V and 6 bases from J, with 18 bases between. Germline CDR1 LNHDA, CDR2 SQIVND (reference sequence). The CDR3 consists of 15 residues. The DNA for the CDR3 is TGTGCCAGTAGTCCCCGGCCAGGGGTCATGGATACGCAGTATTTT. This encodes CASSPRPGVMDTQYF.

In its sample, this clonotype was seen many times. The V and J genes are TRBV20-1 and TRBJ1-5; D is unclear. Germline CDR1 DFQATT, CDR2 SNEGSKA (reference sequence). The CDR3 length is 12 residues. With 2 bases removed from V and 0 bases from J, the gap between germline ends came to 2 bases. The CDR3 DNA sequence: TGCAGTGCTAGAACTAGCAATCAGCCCCAGCATTTT. This sequence encodes CSARTSNQPQHF.

This clonotype came up many times. The J gene is TRBJ2-7, the V gene TRBV4-2; TRBD2 matches 10 bases. CDR1 and CDR2 (germline): LGHNA, YNFKEQ. V shed 0 bases and J 2 bases; nucleotides not matched to a gene: 10. The CDR3 totals 18 residues. The CDR3 DNA follows: TGTGCCAGCAGCCAAGAGATGACAGCCGGGACTAGCGCCTACGAGCAGTACTTC. This translates into CASSQEMTAGTSAYEQYF.

This clonotype was counted at least ten times. The V and J genes are TRBV29-1 and TRBJ1-1; D remains unclear. The CDR3 spans 12 residues. Between the trimmed V and J ends, which lost 7 bases and 1 base, there was a span of 10 bases. Germline values: CDR1 SQVTM, CDR2 ANQGSEA. The CDR3 nucleotides are TGCAGCGGACGCGGAGCGAACACTGAAGCTTTCTTT. Translation: CSGRGANTEAFF.

This clonotype came up many times. DNA of the CDR3: TGTGCCAGCAGCTTAGTTGTGGAATCTAACTATGGCTACACCTTC. This encodes CASSLVVESNYGYTF. V gene TRBV7-9 combines with J gene TRBJ1-2; D is uncertain. V shed 1 base and J shed 0 bases, with 9 bases lying between them. In germline, CDR1 is SEHNR, CDR2 FQNEAQ (reference sequence). This CDR3 contains 15 residues.

This clonotype appeared many times. V is TRBV5-1 and J is TRBJ1-2; tentative D call: TRBD1 (6 bases). V was trimmed by 0 bases and J by 1 base, leaving 7 bases between them. Germline CDR1 and CDR2: SGHRS and YFSETQ. The CDR3 totals 14 residues. The CDR3 protein is CASSLGTVNYGYTF. The CDR3 DNA reads TGCGCCAGCAGCTTGGGGACAGTTAACTATGGCTACACCTTC.